This T cell receptor beta chain was documented in a study of T cell repertoires in cytomegalovirus infection. Regarding the study as a whole: The cumulative frequency of public TCR beta families distinguished individuals who carried CMV together with the relevant HLA. Dominating the ex vivo response were HLA-C-restricted CMV-specific TCR beta clonotypes.

Of note for this clonotype: Its cognate antigen is unknown.

MiXCR was run by TCRdb on the reads, yielding one entry per CDR3 protein. The data contain roughly 150,000 distinct CDR3 sequences, roughly a sixth of them singletons. V lost 6 bases to trimming and J lost 4 bases, with 10 bases between them. Looked up from germline, CDR1 is MDHEN and CDR2 is SYDVKM. The CDR3 extends over 13 amino acids. The source material was CD8+ T cells from PBMCs. The receptor was isolated from a human donor in good health (CMV status not recorded). Some clones in this sample may be carry-over from other donors' samples. The gene calls are TRBV28 and TRBJ2-1; D remains unclear. The CDR3, as DNA: TGTGCCAGCAGCTCGTCTGCATACAATGAGCAGTTCTTC. This sequence encodes CASSSSAYNEQFF.